This section outlines one T cell receptor (beta chain) sequence together with its context. Clones were sequenced by immunoSEQ multiplex PCR, and TCRdb holds only the in-frame ones, with some missing. The sample consists of around 70,000 clones, 92% of them appearing once. The data are from a study of T cells after somatic rescue of genetic block. Trimming removed 2 bases at V and 3 bases at J, with 5 bases between. This CDR3 comprises 12 residues. The germline CDR1 and CDR2 sequences are SGHVS and FQNEAQ. The clonotype originates from a man in his forties. V gene TRBV7-8 combines with J gene TRBJ2-7; D is perhaps TRBD1 (5 bases). Sample: peripheral blood mononuclear cells (PBMCs). This CDR3 reads CASSLQGYEQYF. CDR3 DNA: TGTGCCAGCAGCTTACAGGGCTACGAGCAGTACTTC. The complete variable domain, with remaining parts taken from reference TRBV7-8 and TRBJ2-7, reads GAGVSQSPRYKVAKRGQDVALRCDPISGHVSLFWYQQALGQGPEFLTYFQNEAQLDKSGLPSDRFFAERPEGSVSTLKIQRTQQEDSAVYLCASSLQGYEQYFGPGTRLTVT.